This TCR beta chain was sequenced in a study of shared clonotypes between healthy human individuals (dated by TCRdb to 2018 to 2021). Broadly, across the study: A few men and two women, aged 18 to 49 years, made up the cohort. For each donor, CD4 naive and CD4 memory were each given three plates, CD8 naive was given two plates, and CD8 memory was given one plate. To estimate repertoire size and how much clonotype sharing occurs between individuals, the study deeply sequenced the blood TCR repertoires of five or six healthy adults. To increase sequencing depth and limit assay-specific biases, different laboratories used diverse techniques to prepare libraries and sequence TCR repertoires. Between about 0.8 and 8.9 billion PBMCs per donor were obtained by leukapheresis.

Broad study findings and their caveats: Even with the large sequencing depth, rarefaction of the sorted-subset datasets indicated that sequencing was incomplete. Sampling was restricted to blood, and TCR repertoires in tissue are likely to differ from TCR repertoires in blood. Naive subsets generally had larger estimated clonotype richness than memory subsets did. Clonotypes shared by all four sorted-subset donors showed higher generation probabilities than non-shared clonotypes. Because the study included a small number of donors, the genetic and exposure-history diversity represented was limited. Pairwise subsampling indicated that sequencing depth was expected to affect the degree of clonotype sharing among donors. Across a handful of donors, around 5% of naive CD4, approximately 3.5% of naive CD8, 2% to 2.5% of memory CD4, and 0.4% of memory CD8 clonotypes were shared.

CD8 naive samples consisted of CD45RO-negative cells that were positively selected for CCR7, yielding a CD45RA+CCR7+ population without TemRA cells. Donors were healthy HIV-negative adults with no recently reported acute infections or vaccinations. Only Caucasian adults living in Nashville, Tennessee, USA were represented among the donors. Blood was obtained by leukapheresis, after which PBMCs were separated by Ficoll-Histopaque density gradient centrifugation and cryopreserved in liquid nitrogen vapor phase. Purity and quantity of every magnetically sorted T cell population were checked by analytical flow cytometry. Genomic DNA was isolated from every sorted fraction and measured by UV absorbance on a Nanodrop 2000c. V loses 1 base of germline sequence and J loses 4 bases, and the interval between the two ends is 13 bases. The CDR3 measures 15 amino acids from cysteine to phenylalanine. The read is trimmed to its CDR3 DNA, 45 bases read in frame from base 1. The germline V gene (reference sequence) supplies CDR1 LNHDA and CDR2 SQIVND.

Using the deep immunoSEQ assay, TCR CDR3 regions were amplified from genomic DNA by multiplex PCR. For each cell subset, the extracted genomic DNA was distributed evenly across all wells of several immunoSEQ 96-well plates, and each plate served as one replicate. For sorted subsets, 200 to 250 ng of genomic DNA, equivalent to some 30,000 T cell genomes, went into each replicate PCR. Purified libraries were quantified with a Qubit 3.0 fluorometer, sized on a Bioanalyzer 2100, and re-quantified with the KAPA Library Quantification kit. Every immunoSEQ 96-well plate was sequenced on a separate single-read 150-cycle Illumina NextSeq 550 flow cell. Concerning the study's data processing: The immunoSEQ output contained only junctional sequences without quality scores, so filtering could not match that applied to full-length reads. Sequences were annotated with PyIR, a Python wrapper for IgBLAST v1.9, using IMGT germline references to assign V/J genes and CDR3. Reads were filtered out if the reads had weak V/J assignments (E-value above 1e-6), no CDR3, stop codons, out-of-frame junctions, or ambiguous translated residues. V3J clonotypes were defined as sequences sharing the same inferred V gene, J gene, and CDR3 amino acid sequence. Percentage overlap between repertoires was calculated by dividing the number of shared unique clonotypes by the size of the smaller repertoire. Richness of each repertoire was evaluated using RTK rarefaction, the Chao1 estimator, and Recon v2.1 estimates of unobserved clonotypes. Generation probabilities were computed with OLGA for all TCRbeta clonotypes obtained by the gDNA method from a few donors. The clones in this table, taken by TCRdb from immuneACCESS, are in-frame only. Not every clone is retained; where verified, under half of the shortfall comes from an unresolved V gene, and the cause of the rest is unknown. V, J and clone size are taken as reported in that table, and D and trimming were inferred from the DNA itself. The sample table lists more than 600,000 clones, approximately 90% of them with a count of one. Clones ranked in the top ten supply 24% of the sample.

With respect to this clone: No antigen is known for it. Per-base quality was not reported, and no clone a single base away is much larger than it.

The clonotype was recovered from a young man in good health. The chain uses TRBV19 and TRBJ1-2; the D region possibly corresponds to TRBD1 (6 bases align). The specimen sequenced was naive CD8+ T cells sorted from blood. The cell subset or site label for this specimen denotes: CD45RA+CCR7+. In nucleotides, the sequence is TGTGCCAGTAGTATAGGGGCAGGGGTCGGCTATGGCTACACCTTC. This encodes CASSIGAGVGYGYTF. Here the CDR3 is joined to the reference TRBV19 and TRBJ1-2 genes, and the full variable domain is: DGGITQSPKYLFRKEGQNVTLSCEQNLNHDAMYWYRQDPGQGLRLIYYSQIVNDFQKGDIAEGYSVSREKKESFPLTVTSAQKNPTAFYLCASSIGAGVGYGYTFGSGTRLTVV.